This TCR beta chain was captured by sequencing in a study of HIV-infected children after antiretroviral therapy interruption. Looking at the study overall: Interruption-arm samples span weeks 0, 12, interruption end (24 or 48), and about 3 years post-study.

By its share, this clonotype is large (0.1 to 1%). Its antigen is currently unknown. With 1 base removed from V and 2 bases from J, the gap between germline ends came to 6 bases. Germline CDR1 and CDR2: LGHDT and YNNKEL (reference sequence). This CDR3 has 13 amino acids. Noted treatment: PENTA 11 planned treatment interruption arm or continuous ART arm. Unique molecular identifiers were included in an RNA-based 3' RACE TCR library. TCRdb used MiXCR to reprocess the 3' RACE reads, holding one entry per CDR3 protein. The profile covers over 15,000 distinct CDR3 sequences, with nearly 3.5% appearing a single time and about 5.4% taken by the ten largest. Study-level findings and limits: By the end of treatment interruption, naive CD4+ clonality (Gini) increased.

The V call is TRBV3-1, the J call TRBJ2-7, with D hard to call. The sequencing used CD45RA+ CD4+ T cells from PBMCs, collected from a donor given antiretroviral therapy, either interrupted or continuous. Stated subset: naive CD4+ CD45RA+ CD45RO- T cells. This TCR was sampled from a child aged 2-17 years with HIV. The CDR3 DNA reads as TGTGCCAGCAGCCAAGGGCTAACCTACGAGCAGTACTTC. It codes for CASSQGLTYEQYF.